This T cell receptor beta chain was sequenced during a study of OX40 agonist ivuxolimab in advanced cancers. Findings and caveats of the study: Blood T cells, both CD4+ and CD8+, expanded clonally by week 6 at 0.1 to 3.0 mg/kg. No antigen was identified for the clonally expanded peripheral T cells.

With 4 bases removed from V and 9 bases from J, the gap between germline ends came to 13 bases. The CDR3 has 13 amino acids. Germline loops: CDR1 SGHRS, CDR2 YFSETQ. Blood sampling took place at baseline, cycle 4 day 1, and cycle 7 day 1. Worth noting for this clone: The antigen remains unidentified.

Assay: immunoSEQ multiplex PCR; the TCRdb copy retains only in-frame clones and omits some. The sample has 55,000 to 70,000 clones, about 85% seen once. This specimen was CD4+ or CD8+ T cells sorted from blood, taken in a trial of the OX40 agonist ivuxolimab. The chain uses TRBV5-1 and TRBJ2-2; no clear D. The TCR was taken from an adult with an advanced solid tumor such as melanoma, head and neck, liver or kidney cancer. In DNA, the CDR3 is TGCGCCAGCAGCCCAGATACCGGGTGGGAGCTGTTTTTT. It translates to CASSPDTGWELFF.